The present entry profiles one T cell receptor beta chain with its context. The data stem from a study of blood T cell repertoires in COVID-19. Clones were sequenced by immunoSEQ multiplex PCR, and TCRdb holds only the in-frame ones, with some missing. The table shows about 200,000 clones, with about 83% occurring only once. The receptor was derived from a woman aged 30 to 39 who had been exposed to COVID-19. The sequencing input was PBMCs or T cells enriched from blood (not recorded which).

The CDR3 protein is CATSLTNYGYTF. The CDR3 DNA sequence: TGTGCCACCTCACTAACGAACTATGGCTACACCTTC. The chain combines TRBV19 with TRBJ1-2; unclear D gene. The V gene's germline CDR1 is LNHDA and CDR2 SQIVND (reference sequence). This CDR3 is 12 amino acids long. Trimming cost V 10 bases and J 2 bases, with 11 bases left between them. Supplemented by reference TRBV19 and TRBJ1-2, the full variable domain reads DGGITQSPKYLFRKEGQNVTLSCEQNLNHDAMYWYRQDPGQGLRLIYYSQIVNDFQKGDIAEGYSVSREKKESFPLTVTSAQKNPTAFYLCATSLTNYGYTFGSGTRLTVV.